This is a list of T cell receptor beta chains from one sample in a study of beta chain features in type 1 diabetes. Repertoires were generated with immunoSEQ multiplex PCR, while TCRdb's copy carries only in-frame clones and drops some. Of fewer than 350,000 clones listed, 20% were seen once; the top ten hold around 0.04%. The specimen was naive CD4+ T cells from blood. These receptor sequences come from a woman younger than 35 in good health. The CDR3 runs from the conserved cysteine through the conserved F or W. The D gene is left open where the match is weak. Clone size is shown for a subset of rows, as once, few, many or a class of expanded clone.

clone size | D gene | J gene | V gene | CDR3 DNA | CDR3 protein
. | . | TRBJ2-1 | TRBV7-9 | TGTGCCAGCAGCTTACACGGGATCGGTAGGGCCTACAATGAGCAGTTCTTC | CASSLHGIGRAYNEQFF
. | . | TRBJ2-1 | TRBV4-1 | TGCGCCAGCAGCCAGTTGGGGAGGCGTCCCTACAATGAGCAGTTCTTC | CASSQLGRRPYNEQFF
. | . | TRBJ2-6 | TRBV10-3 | TGTGCCATCAGTGAGTCGCGGGGGGCCAACGTCCTGACTTTC | CAISESRGANVLTF
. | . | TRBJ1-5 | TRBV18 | TGTGCCAGCTCACCCAACAGGGTAGGCAATCAGCCCCAGCATTTT | CASSPNRVGNQPQHF
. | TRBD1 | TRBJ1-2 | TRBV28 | TGTGCCAGCACTTCTGGACAGGCGGTTACCTTC | CASTSGQAVTF
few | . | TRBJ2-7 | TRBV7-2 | TGTGCCAGCAGCCAGGATTGGGCGGGGTACGAGCAGTACTTC | CASSQDWAGYEQYF
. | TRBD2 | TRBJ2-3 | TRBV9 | TGTGCCAGCAGCGTTGGCGGGAGCTACCCAGATACGCAGTATTTT | CASSVGGSYPDTQYF
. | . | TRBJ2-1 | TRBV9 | TGTGCCAGCAGCCCAGCCAGGGCGGGACCTTTGGGTGAGCAGTTCTTC | CASSPARAGPLGEQFF
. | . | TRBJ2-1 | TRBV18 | TGTGCCAGCTCACCACCAGAGGAGCAGTTCTTC | CASSPPEEQFF
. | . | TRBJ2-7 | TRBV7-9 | TGTGCCAGCAGCCATGAGGGCGGGCAGTCAAACGAGCAGTACTTC | CASSHEGGQSNEQYF
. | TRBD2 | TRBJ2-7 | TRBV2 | TGTGCCAGCTTAGCGGGGGGCCAAGGGGAGCAGTACTTC | CASLAGGQGEQYF
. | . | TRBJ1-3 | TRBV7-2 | TGTGCCAGCAGCTTTTCCGTCTCTGGAAACACCATATATTTT | CASSFSVSGNTIYF
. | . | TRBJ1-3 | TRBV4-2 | TGTGCCAGCAGCCAGGCTCGAACAGTCTCTGGAAACACCATATATTTT | CASSQARTVSGNTIYF
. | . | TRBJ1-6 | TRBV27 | TGTGCCAGCCGGTACCGGTGGGGGCAGGGTTCACCCCTCCACTTT | CASRYRWGQGSPLHF
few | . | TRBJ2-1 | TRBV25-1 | TGTGCCAGCAGTGAAATGGGGACACGCTCCTACAATGAGCAGTTCTTC | CASSEMGTRSYNEQFF
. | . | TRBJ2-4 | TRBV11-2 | TGTGCCAGCAGCTATCGCTGGAGCGGCACAAACATTCAGTACTTC | CASSYRWSGTNIQYF
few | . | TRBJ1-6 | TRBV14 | TGTGCCAGCAGCCAAGAGTTTCTACCCCTCCACTTT | CASSQEFLPLHF
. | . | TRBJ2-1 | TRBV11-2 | TGTGCCAGCAGCTCCGTCCCCAGGGTGTCGAGCTCCTACAATGAGCAGTTCTTC | CASSSVPRVSSSYNEQFF
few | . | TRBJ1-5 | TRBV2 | TGTGCCAGCAGTGAAGACAGGCAAAGCAATCAGCCCCAGCATTTT | CASSEDRQSNQPQHF